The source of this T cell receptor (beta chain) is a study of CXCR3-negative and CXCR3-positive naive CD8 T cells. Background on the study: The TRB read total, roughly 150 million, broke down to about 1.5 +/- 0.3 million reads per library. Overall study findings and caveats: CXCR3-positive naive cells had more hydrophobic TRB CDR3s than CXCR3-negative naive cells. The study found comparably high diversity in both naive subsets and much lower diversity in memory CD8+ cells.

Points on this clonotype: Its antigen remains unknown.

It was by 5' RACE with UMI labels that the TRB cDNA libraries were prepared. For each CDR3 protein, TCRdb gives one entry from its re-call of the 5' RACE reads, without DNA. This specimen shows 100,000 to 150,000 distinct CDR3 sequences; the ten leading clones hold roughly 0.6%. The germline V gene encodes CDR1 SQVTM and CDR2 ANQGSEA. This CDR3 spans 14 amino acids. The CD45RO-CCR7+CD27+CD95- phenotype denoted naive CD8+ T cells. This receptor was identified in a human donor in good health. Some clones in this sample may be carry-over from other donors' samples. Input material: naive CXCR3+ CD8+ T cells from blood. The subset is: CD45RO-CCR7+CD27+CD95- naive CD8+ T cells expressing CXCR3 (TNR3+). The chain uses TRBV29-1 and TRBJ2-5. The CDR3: CSVEELGFGETQYF.